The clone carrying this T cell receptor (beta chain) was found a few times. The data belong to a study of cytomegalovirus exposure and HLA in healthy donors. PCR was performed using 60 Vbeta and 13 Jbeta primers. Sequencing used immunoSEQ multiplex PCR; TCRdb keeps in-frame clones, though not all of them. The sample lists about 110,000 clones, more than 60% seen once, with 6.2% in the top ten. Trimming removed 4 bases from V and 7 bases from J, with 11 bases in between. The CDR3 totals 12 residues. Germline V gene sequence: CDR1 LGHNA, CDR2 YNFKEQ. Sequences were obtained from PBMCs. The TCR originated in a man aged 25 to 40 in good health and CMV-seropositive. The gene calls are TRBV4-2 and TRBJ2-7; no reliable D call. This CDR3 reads CASSPMGREQYF. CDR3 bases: TGTGCCAGCAGCCCTATGGGCAGGGAGCAGTACTTC.